The 32 T cell receptor beta chains below come from one sample, sequenced in a study of cytomegalovirus exposure and HLA in healthy donors. The PCR ran on 60 Vbeta and 13 Jbeta primers. Here immunoSEQ multiplex PCR was the method, and the copy in TCRdb shows in-frame clones only, minus some. The sample carries roughly 180,000 clones, 81% recorded once. The specimen was PBMCs. These receptors came from a woman aged 18-35 years in good health and CMV-seropositive.

The genes are TRBV18 and TRBJ1-1, with a tentative D call TRBD1 (5 bases). The CDR3 is 16 amino acids. Trimming shortened V by 3 bases and J by 1 base, and 15 bases separated the two germline ends. CDR1 is KGHSH and CDR2 is LQKENI in the germline V gene. CDR3 DNA sequence: TGTGCCAGCTCACCCATGGGACTATCCGGGAACACTGAAGCTTTCTTT. Translated: CASSPMGLSGNTEAFF.

V is TRBV4-2 and J is TRBJ1-6; perhaps TRBD1 as D (5 bases). Deletions cut 6 bases from V and 6 bases from J, with 6 bases between. CDR3 length: 12 residues. Germline V gene lookup returns CDR1 LGHNA and CDR2 YNFKEQ. The CDR3 protein is CASRGGNSPLHF. The DNA for the CDR3 is TGTGCCAGCAGGGGGGGTAATTCACCCCTCCACTTT.

This clone was counted a few times. The chain is built from TRBV11-2 and TRBJ2-1; possible D gene TRBD2, 5 bases. CDR1 is SGHAT and CDR2 is FQNNGV in the germline V gene. The CDR3 loop spans 14 amino acids. V lost 5 bases, J lost 7 bases, and 15 bases lay in between. DNA of the CDR3: TGTGCCAGCAGCCCGAGTCCACGGGGTAATGAGCAGTTCTTC. It encodes CASSPSPRGNEQFF.

This clone was seen once. The chain carries TRBV4-2 and TRBJ1-2, with TRBD1 matching over 8 bases. V shed 3 bases, J shed 10 bases, and the junction held 10 bases outside the gene matches. The CDR3 is 14 amino acids. From germline, CDR1 is LGHNA and CDR2 YNFKEQ. The CDR3: CASSHPGTGGAYTF. The DNA of the CDR3 is TGTGCCAGCAGCCATCCCGGGACAGGTGGTGCCTACACCTTC.

The chain couples TRBV2 to TRBJ1-5, with 7 bases lining up with TRBD1. This CDR3 spans 15 amino acids. Per the germline V gene, CDR1 is SNHLY and CDR2 is FYNNEI. The V segment lost 4 bases and the J segment 2 bases; nucleotides outside the gene matches: 5. This chain's CDR3 is CASSGRQGRNQPQHF. CDR3 DNA sequence: TGTGCCAGCAGTGGCCGACAGGGCCGCAATCAGCCCCAGCATTTT. The full variable domain, with the rest looked up from reference TRBV2 and TRBJ1-5, is EPEVTQTPSHQVTQMGQEVILRCVPISNHLYFYWYRQILGQKVEFLVSFYNNEISEKSEIFDDQFSVERPDGSNFTLKIRSTKLEDSAMYFCASSGRQGRNQPQHFGDGTRLSIL.

The chain couples TRBV5-6 to TRBJ1-2, with TRBD1 matching over 10 bases. This CDR3 has 16 residues. CDR1 is SGHDT, CDR2 YYEEEE, per germline. J was trimmed by 8 bases and V by 0 bases; bases with no gene match: 10. CDR3 residues: CASSLAQGTGASGYTF. In nucleotides, the CDR3 is TGTGCCAGCAGCTTGGCTCAAGGGACAGGGGCGTCAGGCTACACCTTC.

The gene calls are TRBV6-1 and TRBJ2-1, with 12 bases matching TRBD2. The length of the CDR3 is 15 residues. The V segment lost 5 bases and the J segment 4 bases; nucleotides outside the gene matches: 3. Looked up from germline, CDR1 is MNHNS and CDR2 is SASEGT. The CDR3 sequence is CASSRLAGDYNEQFF. The CDR3 nucleotides read TGTGCCAGCAGTAGACTAGCGGGGGATTACAATGAGCAGTTCTTC.

The V call is TRBV5-1, the J call TRBJ2-1, with D perhaps TRBD1 (5 bases). V lost 5 bases, J lost 8 bases, and 11 bases lay in between. Germline V CDR1 and CDR2: SGHRS, YFSETQ. The CDR3 is 12 residues long. CDR3 DNA sequence: TGCGCCAGCAGTCAGGGTAACGATGAGCAGTTCTTC. Amino acids: CASSQGNDEQFF.

The rearrangement uses TRBV15 and TRBJ2-1, with 8 bases matching TRBD2. J was trimmed by 7 bases and V by 1 base; bases with no gene match: 9. Germline CDR1 and CDR2: LNHNV and YYDKDF (reference sequence). The CDR3 runs 16 residues. In DNA form, the CDR3 reads TGTGCCACCAGCAGAGGGGGAGTTAGCGGGATAAATGAGCAGTTCTTC. As protein: CATSRGGVSGINEQFF.

This chain uses TRBV27 with TRBJ1-4, with TRBD1 matching 7 bases. Germline-derived CDR1 and CDR2 are MNHEY and SMNVEV (reference sequence). V was pared by 3 bases and J by 6 bases, with 4 bases of the junction left unmatched. The CDR3 is 14 residues long. The CDR3 DNA sequence: TGTGCCAGCAGTTTTGAGGGGGCGCATGAAAAACTGTTTTTT. It is translated as CASSFEGAHEKLFF.

The rearrangement joins TRBV6-6 to TRBJ1-2; no reliable D call. The CDR3 sequence is 13 residues long. Germline V gene lookup returns CDR1 MNHNY and CDR2 SVGAGI (reference sequence). Trimming removed 4 bases at V and 4 bases at J, with 10 bases between. CDR3 sequence: CASSSLSGYGYTF. In DNA, the CDR3 is TGTGCCAGCAGTTCACTTTCAGGCTATGGCTACACCTTC.

V usage is TRBV6-1 and J usage is TRBJ2-7; D is possibly TRBD1 (5 bases). This CDR3 comprises 14 residues. From germline, CDR1 is MNHNS and CDR2 SASEGT. Trimming took off 6 bases at V and 3 bases at J, with 15 bases between the two ends. The CDR3 DNA follows: TGTGCCAGCAGAAGGACATGGGGCGACTACGAGCAGTACTTC. Translation: CASRRTWGDYEQYF.

The chain links TRBV5-1 to TRBJ1-2; D unresolved. V was pared by 0 bases and J by 3 bases, with 9 bases between. The CDR3 extends over 14 amino acids. Germline lookup yields CDR1 SGHRS and CDR2 YFSETQ. CDR3: CASSLAYLHYGYTF. The CDR3 nucleotides read TGCGCCAGCAGCTTGGCCTATTTGCACTATGGCTACACCTTC.

This clone appeared a few times. CDR3 nucleotides: TGTGCCAGCAGCCCGTACTATAACACTGAAGCTTTCTTT. Translation gives CASSPYYNTEAFF. The chain recombines TRBV7-2 with TRBJ1-1; D is unresolved. Trimming cost V 5 bases and J 2 bases, with 9 bases left between them. Germline lookup yields CDR1 SGHTA and CDR2 FQGNSA. This CDR3 is 13 amino acids long.

V usage is TRBV9 and J usage is TRBJ2-5; TRBD2 matches 7 bases. The length of the CDR3 is 16 residues. The V gene end was trimmed by 2 bases and the J gene end by 0 bases; junction bases not matched to a gene: 7. In germline, CDR1 is SGDLS, CDR2 YYNGEE. Written as DNA, the CDR3 is TGTGCCAGCAGCGTCCAAGCGGGGATGTACCAAGAGACCCAGTACTTC. Its protein is CASSVQAGMYQETQYF.

The chain recombines TRBV6-6 with TRBJ2-1; TRBD2 matches 7 bases. CDR3 length: 11 residues. Looked up from germline, CDR1 is MNHNY and CDR2 is SVGAGI (reference sequence). V trimming: 2 bases; J trimming: 12 bases; junction bases outside the gene matches: 1. The CDR3 is CASSYAGVQFF. The CDR3 DNA reads TGTGCCAGCAGTTACGCGGGGGTGCAGTTCTTC.

V is TRBV12-5 and J is TRBJ1-1; D is possibly TRBD1 (5 bases). Trimming left V 5 bases short and J 7 bases short, with 20 bases between. The CDR3 spans 15 residues. The germline CDR1 and CDR2 sequences are LGHNT and FRNRAP. The CDR3 bases are TGTGCTAGTGGTCCCAACCGCGGGACCTATCTTGAAGCTTTCTTT. It specifies CASGPNRGTYLEAFF.

The chain is built from TRBV4-1 and TRBJ2-2; D might be TRBD2 (5 bases). CDR3 length: 15 amino acids. V lost 2 bases and J lost 0, with 7 bases in between. In germline, CDR1 is MGHRA, CDR2 YSYEKL. The CDR3 DNA reads as TGCGCCAGCAGCCAAACAGCGGCGAACACCGGGGAGCTGTTTTTT. Translating it yields CASSQTAANTGELFF.

The genes are TRBV7-9 and TRBJ1-4; possibly TRBD1 for D (6 bases). The CDR3 spans 12 residues. Germline CDR1 reads SEHNR; CDR2 reads FQNEAQ (reference sequence). V was shortened by 3 bases and J by 14 bases, with 13 bases between the two germline ends. The CDR3: CASSFRAGDLFF. In nucleotides, the CDR3 is TGTGCCAGCAGCTTTAGGGCAGGGGATCTGTTTTTT.

The gene calls are TRBV2 and TRBJ1-5, with TRBD1 as a possible D gene (5 bases). CDR1 and CDR2 (germline): SNHLY, FYNNEI. With 8 bases removed from V and 3 bases from J, the gap between germline ends came to 11 bases. The CDR3 covers 13 residues. The DNA of the CDR3 is TGTGCCAGCCTAAGACAGATCAATCAGCCCCAGCATTTT. Translating it yields CASLRQINQPQHF.

This rearrangement joins TRBV9 to TRBJ2-2, with 8 bases that match TRBD2. This CDR3 contains 15 residues. V was pared by 3 bases and J by 7 bases, with 8 bases of the junction left unmatched. The germline CDR1 and CDR2 sequences are SGDLS and YYNGEE. The CDR3, as DNA: TGTGCCAGCAGCGCAAGCGGGGGTAAGGTCGGGGAGCTGTTTTTT. Its protein product is CASSASGGKVGELFF.

The V call is TRBV19, the J call TRBJ1-1, with 12 bases lining up with TRBD1. There are 17 residues in the CDR3. V shed 10 bases, J shed 5 bases, and the junction held 17 bases outside the gene matches. Germline V lookup: CDR1 LNHDA, CDR2 SQIVND (reference sequence). The DNA for the CDR3 is TGTGCCACCCCAAAAGACGGGACAGGGGGCGAAAGGACTGAAGCTTTCTTT. As protein: CATPKDGTGGERTEAFF.

V and J are TRBV28 and TRBJ2-6, with D possibly being TRBD2 (6 bases). The CDR3 length is 13 residues. Per germline, CDR1 MDHEN and CDR2 SYDVKM. The V and J ends lost 11 bases and 0 bases respectively, with 8 bases between them. The CDR3 loop reads CAVGGSGANVLTF. The DNA of the CDR3 is TGTGCCGTGGGAGGCTCTGGGGCCAACGTCCTGACTTTC.

The V call is TRBV19, the J call TRBJ1-4; D remains unclear. The germline CDR1 and CDR2 sequences are LNHDA and SQIVND (reference sequence). The CDR3 sequence is 14 residues long. Trimming removed 2 bases from V and 5 bases from J, with 9 bases in between. CDR3 residues: CASSIKQQNEKLFF. CDR3 DNA: TGTGCCAGTAGTATAAAACAGCAGAATGAAAAACTGTTTTTT.

This chain uses TRBV6-1 with TRBJ1-5; D gene ambiguous. The CDR3 length is 13 residues. The germline V and J ends were trimmed by 6 bases and 4 bases, with 10 bases remaining between them. CDR1 is MNHNS, CDR2 SASEGT, per germline. CDR3 loop: CASSRRENQPQHF. In DNA, the CDR3 is TGTGCCAGCAGCCGAAGAGAAAATCAGCCCCAGCATTTT.

This rearrangement joins TRBV7-7 to TRBJ2-5; 8 bases are shared with TRBD1. This CDR3 contains 14 residues. CDR1 is SSHAT and CDR2 is FNYEAQ in the germline V gene (reference sequence). Losses at the gene ends were 5 bases for V and 5 bases for J; bases not matched to a gene: 7. CDR3 in amino acids: CASSQDRGRETQYF. The CDR3 bases are TGTGCCAGCAGCCAAGACAGGGGTCGTGAGACCCAGTACTTC.

The rearrangement links TRBV6-5 to TRBJ2-1, with TRBD1 identical over 9 bases. V trimming: 4 bases; J trimming: 10 bases; junction bases outside the gene matches: 5. The germline V gene encodes CDR1 MNHEY and CDR2 SVGAGI. The CDR3 has 13 amino acids. CDR3 region: CASSSMDRGEQFF. CDR3 bases: TGTGCCAGCAGTTCCATGGACAGGGGCGAGCAGTTCTTC.

This clone was counted between two and nine times. The chain recombines TRBV5-1 with TRBJ1-5; 8 bases are shared with TRBD1. V lost 4 bases, J lost 2 bases, and 5 bases stayed unmatched. The CDR3 contains 15 residues. In germline, CDR1 is SGHRS, CDR2 YFSETQ. The CDR3 nucleotides read TGCGCCAGCAGCCAACCGGGACAGGGCAATCAGCCCCAGCATTTT. Its translation: CASSQPGQGNQPQHF.

This clone was seen only once. The chain carries TRBV9 and TRBJ2-1; TRBD2 might be the D (5 bases). The CDR3 runs to 13 residues. V was trimmed by 2 bases and J by 6 bases, leaving 9 bases between them. Germline lookup yields CDR1 SGDLS and CDR2 YYNGEE. The CDR3 reads CASSVLAFNEQFF. The CDR3 DNA reads TGTGCCAGCAGCGTGCTAGCTTTCAATGAGCAGTTCTTC.

V and J are TRBV4-1 and TRBJ2-3; D uncertain. V was trimmed by 1 base and J by 6 bases, leaving 11 bases between them. The germline V gene encodes CDR1 MGHRA and CDR2 YSYEKL. The CDR3 is 14 residues long. CDR3 sequence: CASSQAASEDTQYF. DNA of the CDR3: TGCGCCAGCAGCCAAGCTGCGTCGGAGGATACGCAGTATTTT.

The table lists this clone with a count of one. This chain uses TRBV6-1 with TRBJ1-2, with D perhaps TRBD1 (6 bases). Germline V CDR1 and CDR2: MNHNS, SASEGT. V was shortened by 5 bases and J by 6 bases, with 19 bases between the two germline ends. The CDR3 covers 15 residues. CDR3 in DNA: TGTGCCAGCAGTACCCTACTGGGGGGGGCGCATGGCTACACCTTC. It yields the protein CASSTLLGGAHGYTF.

This clone appeared once. The rearrangement joins TRBV29-1 to TRBJ2-6, with no clear D. V lost 5 bases and J 2 bases, leaving 7 bases between the germline ends. The germline V gene encodes CDR1 SQVTM and CDR2 ANQGSEA. The CDR3 is 13 residues long. CDR3 sequence reads: CSVLTAGANVLTF. The CDR3 bases are TGCAGCGTTCTCACAGCTGGGGCCAACGTCCTGACTTTC.